What follows describes a single T cell receptor beta chain. The antigen is undetermined. Different DNA sequences within this sample yield the same CDR3. The data derive from a study of shared clonotypes between healthy human individuals. The overall study: Those who served as donors were a couple of women and three men between the ages of 18 and 49.

Clones were read by immunoSEQ multiplex PCR, and TCRdb kept only the in-frame ones, dropping some. The top ten clones hold approximately 1.8% of a sample with around 700,000 clones, about three quarters of them seen once. Regarding the study as a whole: Naive subsets tended to show greater estimated richness than memory subsets. Sampling involved blood alone; tissue repertoires likely differ.

CDR1 and CDR2 from the germline V gene are MDHEN and SYDVKM. The CDR3 is 12 residues long. V lost 2 bases and J 6 bases, leaving 5 bases between the germline ends. The V call is TRBV28, the J call TRBJ1-5, with no clear D. The sequence came from a woman in her twenties or thirties in good health. Specimen: memory CD4+ T cells sorted from blood. The sample's subset: CD45RA-negative fraction. The CDR3 region is CASSLIGQPQHF. CDR3 nucleotides: TGTGCCAGCAGTTTAATAGGTCAGCCCCAGCATTTT.